One sample yielded the 32 T cell receptor beta chains listed below, sequenced in a study of CD8 T cells in ankylosing spondylitis (dated by TCRdb to 2015 to 2018). The library was generated by 5' RACE. TCRdb records Illumina HiSeq 2500 as the sequencer. TCRdb trimmed public reads at Q25 via fastp, called clones via MiXCR and kept in-frame beta chains. When rows share a CDR3 protein, they turn into one entry using the most common DNA and genes. Here the sample has about 130,000 distinct CDR3 sequences; about 7% occur a single time. The ten largest clonotypes hold around 11% of the sample. The source material was blood, either unsorted or a sorted T cell fraction (not recorded which). These receptors were collected from a female donor with ankylosing spondylitis or in good health (not recorded which).

This clonotype was counted at least ten times. The gene calls are TRBV3-1 and TRBJ1-5; unclear D gene. This CDR3 region has 17 residues. Germline values: CDR1 LGHDT, CDR2 YNNKEL (reference sequence). V lost 0 bases and J 5 bases, leaving 17 bases between the germline ends. CDR3 residues: CASSQDFPGGGDQPQHF. DNA for the CDR3: TGTGCCAGCAGCCAAGATTTCCCAGGTGGTGGCGATCAGCCCCAGCATTTT.

V and J are TRBV2 and TRBJ2-5, with D tentatively TRBD2 (5 bases). V was shortened by 7 bases and J by 4 bases, with 13 bases between the two germline ends. The CDR3 runs 13 residues. In germline, CDR1 is SNHLY, CDR2 FYNNEI. CDR3: CASTGNYRETQYF. In nucleotides, the CDR3 is TGTGCCAGCACCGGGAACTATAGAGAGACCCAGTACTTC. Filled out from reference TRBV2 and TRBJ2-5, the complete variable domain reads EPEVTQTPSHQVTQMGQEVILRCVPISNHLYFYWYRQILGQKVEFLVSFYNNEISEKSEIFDDQFSVERPDGSNFTLKIRSTKLEDSAMYFCASTGNYRETQYFGPGTRLLVL.

This clonotype has ten or more counts. V and J are TRBV7-9 and TRBJ1-1; D ambiguous. Trimming left V 3 bases short and J 6 bases short, with 8 bases between. Germline lookup yields CDR1 SEHNR and CDR2 FQNEAQ (reference sequence). The CDR3 consists of 12 residues. CDR3 sequence reads: CASSLDVAEAFF. The CDR3 coding sequence is TGTGCCAGCAGCTTGGACGTGGCTGAAGCTTTCTTT.

In this sample, this clonotype turned up many times. V usage is TRBV9 and J usage is TRBJ1-1; a weak D match, TRBD1 (6 bases). The CDR3 is made up of 14 amino acids. The V end lost 6 bases, the J end lost 3 bases, and 15 bases lay between the germline ends. Germline CDR1 and CDR2: SGDLS and YYNGEE. CDR3 nucleotide sequence: TGTGCCAGCAACATAGGGGGGATCGACACTGAAGCTTTCTTT. Its protein is CASNIGGIDTEAFF.

This clonotype was detected many times. The CDR3 coding sequence is TGTGCCAGCAGCCTTAGGTTTGGGCCCTACGAGCAGTACTTC. It is translated as CASSLRFGPYEQYF. This chain joins TRBV3-1 and TRBJ2-7; D call uncertain. V gave up 4 bases and J gave up 2 bases, with 12 bases separating them. The germline gives CDR1 LGHDT, CDR2 YNNKEL (reference sequence). This CDR3 has 14 residues.

This clonotype was seen ten or more times. The genes are TRBV4-1 and TRBJ2-7; 10 positions match TRBD2. V was clipped by 8 bases and J by 5 bases; unmatched bases: 9. Germline V gene data show CDR1 as MGHRA and CDR2 as YSYEKL. This CDR3 is 14 amino acids long. CDR3 in DNA: TGCGCCAGCGCATTACTAGCGGGAATAAACGAGCAGTACTTC. Translated: CASALLAGINEQYF.

The table lists this clonotype with many counts. J is TRBJ1-3 and V is TRBV6-1, with TRBD1 identical over 8 bases. V lost 6 bases to trimming and J lost 3 bases; unmatched junction nucleotides: 10. This CDR3 has 16 residues. The germline CDR1 and CDR2 sequences are MNHNS and SASEGT. CDR3 region: CASSPLTGDGGNTIYF. CDR3 bases: TGTGCCAGCAGCCCATTGACAGGGGACGGTGGAAACACCATATATTTT.

This clonotype was found many times. The rearrangement joins TRBV29-1 to TRBJ2-7; 9 bases are shared with TRBD2. Trimming cost V 0 bases and J 0 bases; bases outside gene matches: 6. Germline CDR1 is SQVTM and CDR2 is ANQGSEA. CDR3 length: 16 residues. The CDR3 reads CSVEDNLAGYSYEQYF. CDR3 nucleotide sequence: TGCAGCGTTGAAGACAACCTAGCGGGGTACTCCTACGAGCAGTACTTC.

This clonotype was detected many times. The chain carries TRBV5-1 and TRBJ1-1; the D is unclear. Germline values: CDR1 SGHRS, CDR2 YFSETQ. This CDR3 is 14 amino acids long. Trimming removed 4 bases at V and 0 bases at J, with 10 bases between. CDR3 coding DNA: TGCGCCAGCAGCCTTGGGCCGTTGAACACTGAAGCTTTCTTT. Translation: CASSLGPLNTEAFF. Full variable domain (rest looked up from reference TRBV5-1 and TRBJ1-1): KAGVTQTPRYLIKTRGQQVTLSCSPISGHRSVSWYQQTPGQGLQFLFEYFSETQRNKGNFPGRFSGRQFSNSRSEMNVSTLELGDSALYLCASSLGPLNTEAFFGQGTRLTVV.

Ten or more counts support this clonotype. V usage is TRBV11-2 and J usage is TRBJ2-1, with D perhaps TRBD1 or TRBD2 (5 bases each). The CDR3 totals 14 residues. In germline, CDR1 is SGHAT, CDR2 FQNNGV. V lost 7 bases and J lost 2, with 12 bases in between. CDR3 bases: TGTGCCAGCACGCCCGGGGCGGCCTACAATGAGCAGTTCTTC. Encoded protein: CASTPGAAYNEQFF.

In its sample, this clonotype was seen many times. The chain carries TRBV6-4 and TRBJ2-1; D is perhaps TRBD2 (6 bases). V lost 5 bases, J lost 2 bases, and 16 bases lay in between. The germline V gene has CDR1 MRHNA and CDR2 SNTAGT. CDR3 length: 16 amino acids. The CDR3 reads CASSQNEGRTYNEQFF. CDR3 nucleotide sequence: TGTGCCAGCAGTCAGAACGAGGGGAGGACCTACAATGAGCAGTTCTTC.

This clonotype appeared many times. This rearrangement joins TRBV28 to TRBJ1-1; TRBD1 might be the D (6 bases). This CDR3 has 13 amino acids. Trimming left V 6 bases short and J 10 bases short, with 18 bases between. From germline, CDR1 is MDHEN and CDR2 SYDVKM. CDR3 loop: CASRTGGGAGAFF. Written as DNA, the CDR3 is TGTGCCAGCAGGACAGGAGGTGGCGCGGGAGCTTTCTTT.

Only a few counts were recorded for this clonotype. This chain uses TRBV5-6 with TRBJ2-1; 9 bases are a match to TRBD1. Per germline, CDR1 SGHDT and CDR2 YYEEEE. With V trimmed by 3 bases and J by 4 bases, 5 bases remained unmatched. The CDR3 runs 15 residues. The CDR3 nucleotides read TGTGCCAGCAGCTCCGGGGACAGGGTATACAATGAGCAGTTCTTC. Residues: CASSSGDRVYNEQFF. Combining the CDR3 with reference TRBV5-6 and TRBJ2-1 gives the whole variable domain DAGVTQSPTHLIKTRGQQVTLRCSPKSGHDTVSWYQQALGQGPQFIFQYYEEEERQRGNFPDRFSGHQFPNYSSELNVNALLLGDSALYLCASSSGDRVYNEQFFGPGTRLTVL.

The sample holds many counts of this clonotype. The CDR3 bases are TGTGCCAGCAGCCTAGTTAGGGCAGATGAGACCCAGTACTTC. This sequence encodes CASSLVRADETQYF. J is TRBJ2-5 and V is TRBV12-3 or TRBV12-4, with D unresolved. The CDR3 loop spans 14 amino acids. V lost 6 bases to trimming and J lost 5 bases, with 16 bases between them.

This clonotype was seen many times. The chain couples TRBV20-1 to TRBJ2-2; 9 bases are a match to TRBD1. Germline CDR1 DFQATT, CDR2 SNEGSKA (reference sequence). Trimming took 5 bases from V and 5 from J; bases not matched to a gene: 6. The CDR3 has 14 residues. CDR3 nucleotides: TGCAGTGCTCCCGGGACAGGGTATACCGGGGAGCTGTTTTTT. Its protein is CSAPGTGYTGELFF.

The sample holds many counts of this clonotype. DNA for the CDR3: TGCAGTGCTCCCCGCCCGGGCGACGGCTATGGCTACACCTTC. Residues: CSAPRPGDGYGYTF. The rearrangement joins TRBV20-1 to TRBJ1-2; D gene uncertain. Germline loops: CDR1 DFQATT, CDR2 SNEGSKA (reference sequence). The CDR3 has 14 amino acids. V was trimmed by 5 bases and J by 4 bases, leaving 17 bases between them.

This clonotype was seen ten or more times. The chain carries TRBV2 and TRBJ2-5; unclear D gene. The CDR3 spans 17 residues. Trimming stripped 1 base from V and 0 bases from J, with 15 bases between. Germline V gene lookup returns CDR1 SNHLY and CDR2 FYNNEI. CDR3 sequence: CASSEGWQAPHQETQYF. For the CDR3, the DNA is TGTGCCAGCAGTGAAGGGTGGCAGGCGCCCCACCAAGAGACCCAGTACTTC.

With respect to this clonotype: A read error may be the cause here, since a much bigger clone is one base away. The rearrangement joins TRBV7-2 to TRBJ1-1; unclear D gene. Germline V lookup: CDR1 SGHTA, CDR2 FQGNSA. The CDR3 has 12 residues. The chain's CDR3 is CAGSLVAAEAFF. As DNA, the CDR3 is TGTGCCGGCAGCTTAGTGGCAGCTGAAGCTTTCTTT.

This clonotype has ten or more counts. The CDR3 sequence is CASSQELLATDTQYF. The CDR3 DNA reads as TGTGCCAGCAGCCAAGAGCTCCTAGCCACAGATACGCAGTATTTT. The chain combines TRBV4-2 with TRBJ2-3; perhaps TRBD2 as D (5 bases). CDR1 LGHNA and CDR2 YNFKEQ come from the germline V gene. The CDR3 extends over 15 amino acids. Trimming took 0 bases from V and 2 from J, leaving 9 bases between them.

This clonotype occurred many times. The chain carries TRBV12-3 or TRBV12-4 and TRBJ1-2; the match to TRBD1 covers 9 bases. V lost 6 bases, J lost 7 bases, and 9 bases stayed unmatched. The CDR3 covers 14 residues. The CDR3 reads CASRQQGARSGYTF. CDR3 nucleotide sequence: TGTGCCAGCAGGCAACAGGGGGCGCGGAGTGGCTACACCTTC.

This clonotype appeared many times. This sequence joins TRBV12-3 or TRBV12-4 and TRBJ2-5; a weak D match, TRBD2 (5 bases). This CDR3 has 12 residues. V was shortened by 4 bases and J by 4 bases, with 7 bases between the two germline ends. The CDR3 bases are TGTGCCAGCAGTTCGGGGAGAGAGACCCAGTACTTC. Amino acid sequence: CASSSGRETQYF.

This clonotype was observed many times. The V and J genes are TRBV12-3 or TRBV12-4 and TRBJ2-2, with TRBD1 matching 8 bases. This CDR3 spans 13 amino acids. V was pared by 5 bases and J by 6 bases, with 2 bases of the junction left unmatched. CDR3 sequence (DNA): TGTGCCAGCAGTACGACAGGGGCCGGGGAGCTGTTTTTT. Residues: CASSTTGAGELFF.

This clonotype was seen ten or more times. CDR3 sequence (DNA): TGCAGTGCTAGCGGCCCCGGGACAGGGTCTGGAAACACCATATATTTT. This translates into CSASGPGTGSGNTIYF. The rearrangement joins TRBV20-1 to TRBJ1-3, with 9 bases lining up with TRBD1. Losses at the gene ends were 3 bases for V and 1 base for J; bases not matched to a gene: 7. The CDR3 length is 16 residues. The V gene's germline CDR1 is DFQATT and CDR2 SNEGSKA (reference sequence).

At least ten counts were recorded for this clonotype. The rearrangement links TRBV7-6 to TRBJ2-7, with TRBD2 matching 7 bases. This CDR3 is built from 15 residues. Germline loops: CDR1 SGHVS, CDR2 FNYEAQ. After removal of 0 bases from V and 6 bases from J, the junction contained 8 bases not matched to a gene. CDR3 coding DNA: TGTGCCAGCAGCTTAGCGGCGGGCGGGGGTTTCGAGCAGTACTTC. Encoded protein: CASSLAAGGGFEQYF.

This clonotype appeared many times. The chain carries TRBV18 and TRBJ2-5; tentative D call: TRBD2 (5 bases). Germline assignment: CDR1 KGHSH and CDR2 LQKENI. This CDR3 is 14 amino acids long. The ends were cut back, 5 bases at V and 4 bases at J, with 14 bases in the middle. The CDR3 sequence: CASSKDPGGETQYF. The CDR3 nucleotides read TGTGCCAGCTCAAAGGATCCTGGAGGAGAGACCCAGTACTTC.

There are many counts of this clonotype. Here the CDR3 DNA reads TGTGCCAGCAGCCCAGGGGGCACCCTCGGGGGTACCTACGAGCAGTACTTC. Amino acid sequence: CASSPGGTLGGTYEQYF. The chain joins TRBV7-8 to TRBJ2-7; 8 bases match TRBD1. The trim removed 5 bases at V and 2 bases at J, leaving 14 bases unmatched. Germline assignment: CDR1 SGHVS and CDR2 FQNEAQ. The CDR3 extends over 17 amino acids.

This clonotype appeared many times. The CDR3 sequence: CASSSRTGRNTEAFF. The CDR3 DNA reads as TGTGCCAGCAGCTCGAGGACAGGGCGGAACACTGAAGCTTTCTTT. This chain uses TRBV9 with TRBJ1-1, with 8 bases matching TRBD1. Germline lookup yields CDR1 SGDLS and CDR2 YYNGEE. Trimming took 4 bases from V and 1 from J; bases not matched to a gene: 6. The CDR3 length is 15 residues.

The sample holds many counts of this clonotype. The chain uses TRBV12-3 or TRBV12-4 and TRBJ1-6; D possibly corresponds to TRBD1 (6 bases). Trimming took 6 bases from V and 5 from J, leaving 11 bases between them. The CDR3 contains 14 residues. In nucleotides, the CDR3 is TGTGCCAGCAGCCACAGGGATAATAATTCACCCCTCCACTTT. It is translated as CASSHRDNNSPLHF.

This clonotype was detected many times. This sequence joins TRBV12-3 or TRBV12-4 and TRBJ2-3; possible D gene TRBD2, 5 bases. CDR3 size: 15 residues. V was clipped by 6 bases and J by 3 bases, with 16 bases between them. The CDR3 bases are TGTGCCAGCAGGCTAAGGGAGTCCTTTACAGATACGCAGTATTTT. It yields the protein CASRLRESFTDTQYF.

This clonotype was seen repeatedly, ten times or more. V usage is TRBV6-2 or TRBV6-3 and J usage is TRBJ2-3; 7 positions match TRBD2. There are 14 residues in the CDR3. J was trimmed by 4 bases and V by 4 bases; bases with no gene match: 5. The germline CDR1 and CDR2 sequences are MNHEY and SVGEGT. The DNA for the CDR3 is TGTGCCAGCAGTTTCGCGGGAGCGCCAGATACGCAGTATTTT. Protein sequence: CASSFAGAPDTQYF.

This clonotype has a handful of counts. This sequence joins TRBV5-5 and TRBJ1-5, with 7 bases that match TRBD1. This CDR3 region has 15 residues. Germline trimming cut 1 base from V and 7 bases from J; bases unmatched to any gene: 8. The germline V gene encodes CDR1 SGHKS and CDR2 YYEKEE (reference sequence). The CDR3 bases are TGTGCCAGCAGCTTGAATGAGGCGACAGGGCAGCCCCAGCATTTT. Protein sequence: CASSLNEATGQPQHF.

This clonotype was recorded many times. The V gene is TRBV6-2 or TRBV6-3, the J gene TRBJ2-2; no firm D call. Germline CDR1 and CDR2: MNHEY and SVGEGT. The CDR3 consists of 16 residues. The V end was cut by 6 bases, the J end by 0 bases, with 14 bases between. As DNA, the CDR3 is TGTGCCAGCAGACCGACCCTTAGGGCGAACACCGGGGAGCTGTTTTTT. This translates into CASRPTLRANTGELFF.